This T cell receptor (beta chain) was obtained from a study of CD8 T cells in ankylosing spondylitis. This clonotype was counted a few times. Its antigen remains unidentified. Study observations and caveats: A TCR beta motif of eight highly homologous variants appeared characteristic of ankylosing spondylitis blood.

The germline V and J ends were trimmed by 3 bases and 4 bases, with 16 bases remaining between them. Germline V gene data show CDR1 as SGHVS and CDR2 as FQNEAQ. The CDR3 contains 16 residues. Each CDR3 protein gets one entry after TCRdb re-called the 5' RACE reads with MiXCR. The sample contains around 770,000 distinct CDR3 sequences, around a fifth of which appear only once. The sequence derives from a male donor with ankylosing spondylitis. This chain joins TRBV7-8 and TRBJ2-1, with D possibly matching TRBD1 (5 bases). The sequencing input was blood, either unsorted or a sorted T cell fraction (not recorded which). CDR3 region: CASSFIRDSIYNEQFF. The CDR3 nucleotides read TGTGCCAGCAGCTTTATCAGAGACAGCATTTACAATGAGCAGTTCTTC.